This TCR beta chain is from a study of T-cell reconstitution after alpha-beta-depleted transplantation in children. Study-wide results and limits: Surviving recipient T cells and intrathymic progenitors accounted for some patients' high TCRbeta diversity at day 60. T-cell counts and diversity at one year following transplant were attributed mainly to newly produced T cells.

Germline assignment: CDR1 MDHEN and CDR2 SYDVKM. The CDR3 covers 14 residues. Trimming cost V 4 bases and J 2 bases, with 11 bases left between them. Turning to this clonotype: Its target is not known.

Unique molecular identifiers were incorporated when the TCRbeta library was constructed. Each CDR3 protein is one row after TCRdb ran MiXCR on the PCR reads. In the table there are about 980,000 distinct CDR3 sequences, 25% to 35% of which are singletons. The V and J genes are TRBV28 and TRBJ1-2; D is uncertain. The sequence came from a boy younger than two who had a stem cell transplant for SCID, so the T cells may come from the graft donor. The sample consisted of PBMCs, mostly from graft donor cells, taken 360 days after TCRalphabeta/CD19-depleted stem cell transplant. The CDR3 loop is CASSSGVRNYGYTF. CDR3 DNA: TGTGCCAGCAGTTCCGGGGTACGCAACTATGGCTACACCTTC.